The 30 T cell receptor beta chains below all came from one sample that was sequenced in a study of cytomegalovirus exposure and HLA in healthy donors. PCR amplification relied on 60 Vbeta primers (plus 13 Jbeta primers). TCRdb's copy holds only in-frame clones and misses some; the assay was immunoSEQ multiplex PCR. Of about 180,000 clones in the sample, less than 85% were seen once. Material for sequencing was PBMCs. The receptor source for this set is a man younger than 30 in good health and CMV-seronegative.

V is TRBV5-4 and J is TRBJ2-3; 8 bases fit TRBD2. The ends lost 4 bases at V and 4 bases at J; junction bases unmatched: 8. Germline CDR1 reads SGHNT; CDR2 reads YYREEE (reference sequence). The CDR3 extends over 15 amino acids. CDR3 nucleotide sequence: TGTGCCAGCAGCCTGGGGGCACTAGCGGCAGATACGCAGTATTTT. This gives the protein CASSLGALAADTQYF. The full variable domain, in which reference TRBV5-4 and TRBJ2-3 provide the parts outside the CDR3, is ETGVTQSPTHLIKTRGQQVTLRCSSQSGHNTVSWYQQALGQGPQFIFQYYREEENGRGNFPPRFSGLQFPNYSSELNVNALELDDSALYLCASSLGALAADTQYFGPGTRLTVL.

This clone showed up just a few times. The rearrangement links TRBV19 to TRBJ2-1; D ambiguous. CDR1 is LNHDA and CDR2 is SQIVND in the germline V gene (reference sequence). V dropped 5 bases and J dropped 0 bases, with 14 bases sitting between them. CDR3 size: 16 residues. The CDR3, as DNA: TGTGCCAGTAGTTCAACGTTCCTGAGCTCCTACAATGAGCAGTTCTTC. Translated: CASSSTFLSSYNEQFF.

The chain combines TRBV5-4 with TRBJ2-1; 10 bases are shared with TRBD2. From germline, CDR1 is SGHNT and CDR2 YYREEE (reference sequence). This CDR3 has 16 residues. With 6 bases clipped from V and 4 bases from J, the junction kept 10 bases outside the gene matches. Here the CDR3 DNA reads TGTGCCAGCATCCCTGGCACTAGCGGGGAGTACAATGAGCAGTTCTTC. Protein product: CASIPGTSGEYNEQFF.

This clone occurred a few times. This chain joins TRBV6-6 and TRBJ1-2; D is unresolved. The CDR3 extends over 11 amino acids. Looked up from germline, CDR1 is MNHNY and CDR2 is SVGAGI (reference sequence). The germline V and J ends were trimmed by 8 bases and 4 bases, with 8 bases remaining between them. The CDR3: CASGSPYGYTF. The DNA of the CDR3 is TGTGCCAGCGGGAGTCCCTATGGCTACACCTTC.

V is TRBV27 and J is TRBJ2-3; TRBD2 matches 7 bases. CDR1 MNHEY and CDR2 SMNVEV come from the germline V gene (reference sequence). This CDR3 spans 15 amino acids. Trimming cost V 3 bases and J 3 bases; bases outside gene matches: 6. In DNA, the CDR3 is TGTGCCAGCAGTTTGGGGAGGGCCGGAACAGATACGCAGTATTTT. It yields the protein CASSLGRAGTDTQYF.

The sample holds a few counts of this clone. The CDR3 bases are TGTGCCAGCGGGGACAGGGGGGTCTACGAGCAGTACTTC. Its translation is CASGDRGVYEQYF. The gene calls are TRBV5-5 and TRBJ2-7; 11 nucleotides line up with TRBD1. The CDR3 covers 13 residues. J was trimmed by 3 bases and V by 7 bases; bases with no gene match: 3. Germline lookup yields CDR1 SGHKS and CDR2 YYEKEE (reference sequence).

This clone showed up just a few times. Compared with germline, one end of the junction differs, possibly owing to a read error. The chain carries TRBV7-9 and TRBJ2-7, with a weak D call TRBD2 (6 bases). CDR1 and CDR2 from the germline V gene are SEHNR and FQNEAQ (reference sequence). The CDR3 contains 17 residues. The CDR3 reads CSSSLRGGGESPYEQYF. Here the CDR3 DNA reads TGTTCCAGCAGCTTAAGGGGAGGAGGGGAGTCCCCCTACGAGCAGTACTTC.

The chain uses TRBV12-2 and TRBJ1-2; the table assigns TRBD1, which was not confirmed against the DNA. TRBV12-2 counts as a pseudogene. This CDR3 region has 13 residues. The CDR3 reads CASRYRGRHGYTF. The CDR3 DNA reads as TGTGCAAGTCGTTACAGGGGGCGTCATGGCTACACCTTC.

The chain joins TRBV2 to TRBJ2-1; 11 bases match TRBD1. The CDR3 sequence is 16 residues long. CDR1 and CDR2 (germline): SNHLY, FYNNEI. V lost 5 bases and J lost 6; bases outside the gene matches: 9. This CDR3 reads CASSLTGTGGINEQFF. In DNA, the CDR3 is TGTGCCAGCAGTTTAACCGGGACAGGGGGGATCAATGAGCAGTTCTTC.

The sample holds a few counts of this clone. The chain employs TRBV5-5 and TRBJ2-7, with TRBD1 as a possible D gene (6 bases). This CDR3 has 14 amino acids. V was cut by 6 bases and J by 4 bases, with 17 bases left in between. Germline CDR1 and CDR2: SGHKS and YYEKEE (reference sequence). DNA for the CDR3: TGTGCCAGCATGGGCTCGGTTCAGGGGTACGAGCAGTACTTC. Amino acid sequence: CASMGSVQGYEQYF.

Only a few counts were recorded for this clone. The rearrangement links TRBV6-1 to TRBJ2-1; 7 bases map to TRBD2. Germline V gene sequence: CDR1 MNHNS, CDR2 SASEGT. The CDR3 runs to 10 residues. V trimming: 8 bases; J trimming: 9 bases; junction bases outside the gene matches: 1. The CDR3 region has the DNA TGTGCCAGCGGGAGGGCTGAGCAGTTCTTC. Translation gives CASGRAEQFF.

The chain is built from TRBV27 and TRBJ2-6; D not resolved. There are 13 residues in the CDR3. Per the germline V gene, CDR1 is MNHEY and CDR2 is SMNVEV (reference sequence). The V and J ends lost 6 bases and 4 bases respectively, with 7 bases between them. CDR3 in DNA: TGTGCCAGCAGAATTCTAGGGGCCAACGTCCTGACTTTC. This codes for CASRILGANVLTF.

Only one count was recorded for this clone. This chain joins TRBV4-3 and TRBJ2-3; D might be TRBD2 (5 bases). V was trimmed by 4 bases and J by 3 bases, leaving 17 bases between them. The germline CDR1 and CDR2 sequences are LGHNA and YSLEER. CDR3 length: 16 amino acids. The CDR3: CASSRARTGSTDTQYF. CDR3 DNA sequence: TGCGCCAGCAGCCGAGCCCGCACGGGGAGTACAGATACGCAGTATTTT.

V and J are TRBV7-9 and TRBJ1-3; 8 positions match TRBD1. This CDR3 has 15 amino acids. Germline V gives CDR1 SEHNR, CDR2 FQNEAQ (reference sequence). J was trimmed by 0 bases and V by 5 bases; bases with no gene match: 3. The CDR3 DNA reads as TGTGCCAGCAGCAAAGACAGGGGCTCTGGAAACACCATATATTTT. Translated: CASSKDRGSGNTIYF.

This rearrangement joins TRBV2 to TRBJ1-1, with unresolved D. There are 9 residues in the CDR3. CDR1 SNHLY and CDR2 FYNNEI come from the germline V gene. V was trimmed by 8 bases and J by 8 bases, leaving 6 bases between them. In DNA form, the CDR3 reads TGTGCCAGCCGGTGGGAAGCTTTCTTT. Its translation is CASRWEAFF.

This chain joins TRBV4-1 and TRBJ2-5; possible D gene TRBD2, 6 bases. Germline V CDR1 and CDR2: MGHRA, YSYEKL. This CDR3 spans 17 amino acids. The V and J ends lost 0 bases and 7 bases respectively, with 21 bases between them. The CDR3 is CASSQDPQTRGPRTQYF. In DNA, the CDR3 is TGCGCCAGCAGCCAAGACCCCCAGACTAGGGGACCCCGGACCCAGTACTTC.

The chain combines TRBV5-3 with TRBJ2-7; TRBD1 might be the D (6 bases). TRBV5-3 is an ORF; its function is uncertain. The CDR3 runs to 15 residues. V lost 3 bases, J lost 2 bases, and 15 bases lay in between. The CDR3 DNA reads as TGTGCCAGAAGCTCCGGGACACCACCACCCTACGAGCAGTACTTC. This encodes CARSSGTPPPYEQYF.

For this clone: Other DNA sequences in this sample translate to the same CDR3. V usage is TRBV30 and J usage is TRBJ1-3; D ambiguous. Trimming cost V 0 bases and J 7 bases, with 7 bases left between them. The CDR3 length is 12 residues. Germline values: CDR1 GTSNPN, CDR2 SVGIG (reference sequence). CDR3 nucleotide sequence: TGTGCCTGGAGTGTACTAGGGAACACCATATATTTT. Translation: CAWSVLGNTIYF.

CDR3 sequence (DNA): TGTGCCAGTAGGCATGGGACAGGGGGCGGCGAAGCTTTCTTT. It codes for CASRHGTGGGEAFF. The chain recombines TRBV19 with TRBJ1-1; 12 nucleotides align to TRBD1. The germline CDR1 and CDR2 sequences are LNHDA and SQIVND (reference sequence). CDR3 size: 14 residues. J lost 8 bases, V lost 6 bases, and 7 bases had no gene match.

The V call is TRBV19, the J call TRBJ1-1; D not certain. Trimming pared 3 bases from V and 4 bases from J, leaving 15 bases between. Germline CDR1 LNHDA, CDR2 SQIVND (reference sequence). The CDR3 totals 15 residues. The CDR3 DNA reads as TGTGCCAGTAGTATGTCGGGATGGGGTGGCACTGAAGCTTTCTTT. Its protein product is CASSMSGWGGTEAFF.

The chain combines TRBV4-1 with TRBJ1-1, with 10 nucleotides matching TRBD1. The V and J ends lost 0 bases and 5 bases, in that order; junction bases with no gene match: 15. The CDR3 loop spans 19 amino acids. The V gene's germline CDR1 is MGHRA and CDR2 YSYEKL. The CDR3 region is CASSQDKVRDRGSGTEAFF. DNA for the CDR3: TGCGCCAGCAGCCAAGATAAAGTACGGGACAGGGGCAGCGGGACTGAAGCTTTCTTT.

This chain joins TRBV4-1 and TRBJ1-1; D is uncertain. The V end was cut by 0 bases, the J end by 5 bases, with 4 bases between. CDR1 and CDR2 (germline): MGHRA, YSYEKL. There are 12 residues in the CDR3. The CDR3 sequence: CASSQDLTEAFF. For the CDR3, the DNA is TGCGCCAGCAGCCAAGATTTAACTGAAGCTTTCTTT.

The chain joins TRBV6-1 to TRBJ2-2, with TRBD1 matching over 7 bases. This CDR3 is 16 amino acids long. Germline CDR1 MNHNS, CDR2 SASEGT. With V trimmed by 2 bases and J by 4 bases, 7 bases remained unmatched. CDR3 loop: CASSELDRVGTGELFF. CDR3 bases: TGTGCCAGCAGTGAACTTGACAGGGTCGGCACCGGGGAGCTGTTTTTT.

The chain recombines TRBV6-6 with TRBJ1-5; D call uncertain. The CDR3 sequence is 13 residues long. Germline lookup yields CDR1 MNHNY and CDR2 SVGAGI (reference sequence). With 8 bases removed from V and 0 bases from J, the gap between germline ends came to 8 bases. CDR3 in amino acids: CASRYSSNQPQHF. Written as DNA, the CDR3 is TGTGCCAGCCGATACAGTAGCAATCAGCCCCAGCATTTT.

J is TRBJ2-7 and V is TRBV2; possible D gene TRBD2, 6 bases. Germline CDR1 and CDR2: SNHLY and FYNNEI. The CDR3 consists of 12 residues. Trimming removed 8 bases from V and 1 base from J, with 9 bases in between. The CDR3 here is CASGTVSYEQYF. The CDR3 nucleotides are TGTGCCAGCGGGACTGTATCCTACGAGCAGTACTTC.

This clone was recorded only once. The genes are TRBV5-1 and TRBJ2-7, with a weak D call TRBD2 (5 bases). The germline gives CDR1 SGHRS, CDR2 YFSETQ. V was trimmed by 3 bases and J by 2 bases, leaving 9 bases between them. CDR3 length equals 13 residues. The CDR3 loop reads CASSSGIAYEQYF. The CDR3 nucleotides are TGCGCCAGCAGCTCCGGGATCGCCTACGAGCAGTACTTC.

This chain's CDR3 is CASSRQRTSGGQYF. CDR3 coding DNA: TGTGCCAGCAGCCGTCAAAGAACTAGCGGGGGACAGTACTTC. The chain carries TRBV6-6 and TRBJ2-7; 11 bases agree with TRBD2. V was pared by 6 bases and J by 10 bases, with 11 bases of the junction left unmatched. CDR1 and CDR2 from the germline V gene are MNHNY and SVGAGI (reference sequence). The CDR3 length is 14 residues.

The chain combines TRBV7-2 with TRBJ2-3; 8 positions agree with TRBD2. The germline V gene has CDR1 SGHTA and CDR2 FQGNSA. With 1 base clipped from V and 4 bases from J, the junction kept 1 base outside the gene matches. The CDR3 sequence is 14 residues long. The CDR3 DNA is TGTGCCAGCAGCTTAGGCGGGAGGCCAGATACGCAGTATTTT. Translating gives CASSLGGRPDTQYF. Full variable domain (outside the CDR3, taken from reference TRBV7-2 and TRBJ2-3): GAGVSQSPSNKVTEKGKDVELRCDPISGHTALYWYRQSLGQGLEFLIYFQGNSAPDKSGLPSDRFSAERTGGSVSTLTIQRTQQEDSAVYLCASSLGGRPDTQYFGPGTRLTVL.

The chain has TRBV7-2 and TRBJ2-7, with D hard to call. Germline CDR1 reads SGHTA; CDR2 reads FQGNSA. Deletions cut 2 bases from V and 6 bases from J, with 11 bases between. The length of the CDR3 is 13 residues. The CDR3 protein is CASSLMASSEQYF. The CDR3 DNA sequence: TGTGCCAGCAGCTTAATGGCTAGTTCCGAGCAGTACTTC.

The CDR3 bases are TGCGCCAGCAGCCTCCTCAGGGGCAACTATGGCTACACCTTC. Translated: CASSLLRGNYGYTF. The J gene is TRBJ1-2, the V gene TRBV5-1; perhaps TRBD1 as D (6 bases). Germline loops: CDR1 SGHRS, CDR2 YFSETQ. V was pared by 4 bases and J by 2 bases, with 12 bases between. The CDR3 loop spans 14 amino acids. The full variable domain, with the rest looked up from reference TRBV5-1 and TRBJ1-2, is KAGVTQTPRYLIKTRGQQVTLSCSPISGHRSVSWYQQTPGQGLQFLFEYFSETQRNKGNFPGRFSGRQFSNSRSEMNVSTLELGDSALYLCASSLLRGNYGYTFGSGTRLTVV.